The T cell receptor beta chain under discussion was sequenced for a study of T cell responses to AZD1222 COVID-19 vaccine. Whole-study results and caveats: Spike as a whole was targeted by vaccine-associated CD4 TCRs, dominant at 160-218 and 743-854.

As concerns this clone: No antigen is known for it.

Germline lookup yields CDR1 MNHEY and CDR2 SVGAGI. V gave up 6 bases and J gave up 9 bases, with 15 bases separating them. The length of the CDR3 is 13 residues. Clones were sequenced by immunoSEQ multiplex PCR, and TCRdb holds only the in-frame ones, with some missing. Counted here are around 130,000 clones, almost 95% occurring once; the ten biggest clones make up approximately 1.5%. The TCR comes from an adult in good health. The J gene is TRBJ2-1, the V gene TRBV6-5; perhaps TRBD1 as D (6 bases). The source was peripheral blood, collected on day 0 of AZD1222 vaccination. CDR3 DNA: TGTGCCAGCAGGCAGGGGATGGAAGGTGAGCAGTTCTTC. This translates into CASRQGMEGEQFF.